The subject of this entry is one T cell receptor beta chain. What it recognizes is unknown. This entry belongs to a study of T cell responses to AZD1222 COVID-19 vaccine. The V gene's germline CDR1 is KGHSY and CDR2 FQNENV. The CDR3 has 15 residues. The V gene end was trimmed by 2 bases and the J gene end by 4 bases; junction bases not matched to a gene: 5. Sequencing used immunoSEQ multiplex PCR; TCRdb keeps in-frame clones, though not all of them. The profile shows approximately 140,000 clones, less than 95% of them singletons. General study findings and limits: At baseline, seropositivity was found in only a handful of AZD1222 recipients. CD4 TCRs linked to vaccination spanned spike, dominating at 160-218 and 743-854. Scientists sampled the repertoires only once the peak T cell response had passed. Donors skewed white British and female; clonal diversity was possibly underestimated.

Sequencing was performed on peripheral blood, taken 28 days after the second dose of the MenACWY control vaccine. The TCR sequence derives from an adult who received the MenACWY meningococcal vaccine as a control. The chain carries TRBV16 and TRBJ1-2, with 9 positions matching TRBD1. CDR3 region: CASSQTTGGGYGYTF. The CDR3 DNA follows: TGTGCCAGCAGCCAAACAACAGGGGGCGGCTATGGCTACACCTTC. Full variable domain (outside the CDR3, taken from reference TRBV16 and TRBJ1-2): GEEVAQTPKHLVRGEGQKAKLYCAPIKGHSYVFWYQQVLKNEFKFLISFQNENVFDETGMPKERFSAKCLPNSPCSLEIQATKLEDSAVYFCASSQTTGGGYGYTFGSGTRLTVV.